The subject of this entry is one T cell receptor beta chain. Its antigen is unknown. It has no much larger one-base neighbor in the sample; base qualities were not kept. The immunoSEQ Assay was used to sequence TCRbeta CDR3 regions. After extraction, genomic DNA underwent amplification by bias-controlled multiplex PCR, followed by high-throughput sequencing. The source study handled its data this way. To quantify the absolute abundance of every unique TCRbeta CDR3 region, sequences were collapsed and filtered. T cell fraction was estimated by normalizing TCRbeta template counts to usable DNA, with usable DNA measured through amplification of reference genes found in all nucleated cells. Repertoire TCRs were annotated as SARS-CoV-2-specific when V gene, CDR3 amino acid sequence and J gene were exactly matched to a known reactive TCR set. The reference SARS-CoV-2 TCR set was obtained from MIRA and was filtered for enrichment in COVID-19-positive ImmuneCODE repertoires, whereby public or cross-reactive TCRs were removed. Based on the MIRA antigens, annotated TCRs were further analysed at the level of specific ORF or position within ORF. Breadth was defined as annotated unique rearrangements over total unique productive rearrangements; depth was the summed frequency of those rearrangements. Two-sided Wilcoxon rank-sum tests were used to compare TCR breadth between groups. What TCRdb holds here is the immuneACCESS table cut down to in-frame rearrangements. Part of the clones is not present; checked against another copy, under half of the missing clones reflect an unresolved V gene, and the others are unexplained. V and J calls and clone size follow that table, whereas D and trimming were derived from the DNA. The sample yields about 410,000 clones; about nine tenths were counted once. Under 2% of the sample goes to the ten largest clones.

This entry comes from a study of Ad26.COV2.S vaccination and SARS-CoV-2 variants listed by TCRdb under 2021. A note on the overall study: Vaccine-arm donors came from COV1001, a multicentre, randomized, double-blind, placebo-controlled phase I-IIa trial of Ad26.COV2.S in healthy adults. Ad26.COV2.S was given intramuscularly at 5x10^10 or 1x10^11 viral particles, as a single shot or as two shots 56 days apart. TCRbeta repertoire sequencing was used to assess the specificity and breadth of SARS-CoV-2-reactive T cell receptors after Ad26.COV2.S vaccination. A total of around 32 samples were included in the TCR-sequenced set, comprising around 19 Ad26.COV2.S vaccine recipients, 5 placebo recipients and 8 SARS-CoV-2 convalescent individuals. Participants in the trial were split at random into five groups of five each, receiving low-dose or high-dose Ad26.COV2.S once or twice, or else placebo on both occasions. Investigators did not know the trial group allocation while performing experiments and assessing outcomes. General conclusions and limits of the study: Comparable non-spike TCR breadth was observed between vaccine and placebo recipients, consistent with only spike being contained in the vaccine. After vaccination, spike-specific CD8+ and CD4+ T cell responses were reported to show substantial breadth. The study was not powered to compare responses between vaccine doses or regimens. It was noted by the authors that total T cell responses may have been underestimated by the TCR breadth and depth analyses. Spike-specific TCR breadth was higher in Ad26.COV2.S recipients than in placebo recipients (P = 0.0014).

The germline ends are 16 bases apart after V is trimmed by 7 bases and J by 3 bases. Counted from cysteine to phenylalanine, this CDR3 has 15 amino acids. The retained sequence is limited to the CDR3, 45 bases, with the frame set at the first base. CDR1 and CDR2, looked up from the germline V gene, are MDHEN and SYDVKM. The intended sense of this specimen's treatment or condition label: approximately 18 received Ad26.COV2.S at low or high dose, single or two shots; roughly five received placebo; per-sample allocation not given. Repertoires of vaccine and placebo recipients were sequenced from samples taken on day 63 after the first injection. In Cohort 1b, around 25 adults aged 18-55 years were enrolled at a single site in Boston, USA, between 29 July and 7 August 2020. Ad26.COV2.S consisted of a replication-incompetent adenovirus type 26 vector by which a prefusion-stabilized SARS-CoV-2 spike protein from the original Wuhan strain was expressed.

The chain uses TRBV28 and TRBJ1-5, with a tentative D gene TRBD1 over 6 matching bases. The sequencing used peripheral blood, collected in a trial of Ad26.COV2.S vaccine versus placebo. The TCR originated in a person aged 18 to 59 who received the Ad26.COV2.S COVID-19 vaccine or a placebo. This receptor has the CDR3 CASIPQGRSNQPQHF. The nucleotide sequence reads as follows: TGTGCCAGCATCCCACAGGGACGCTCCAATCAGCCCCAGCATTTT.